The rows below give T cell receptor beta chains drawn from one sample of a study of cytomegalovirus exposure and HLA in healthy donors. Assay used: immunoSEQ multiplex PCR; TCRdb lists only in-frame clones, some missing. The sample records 100,000 to 150,000 clones, about four fifths being singletons. Sequenced input: PBMCs. These receptors were obtained from a middle-aged woman in good health and CMV-seropositive. The CDR3 runs from the conserved cysteine through the conserved F or W. A D gene is named only where the DNA matches it firmly. Not every row has a clone size; where given, it reads once, few, many or a size class.

clone_size	v_call	j_call	d_call	cdr3_nt	cdr3_aa
once	TRBV29-1	TRBJ2-1	NA	TGCAGCGTAGCGTCCTACAATGAGCAGTTCTTC	CSVASYNEQFF
NA	TRBV19	TRBJ2-1	TRBD1	TGTGCCAGTACTAGTAGGACAGGGGGTTACAATGAGCAGTTCTTC	CASTSRTGGYNEQFF
NA	TRBV27	TRBJ1-6	TRBD1	TGTGCCAGCAGTTCGGGACAGGGGGCGTATAATTCACCCCTCCACTTT	CASSSGQGAYNSPLHF
NA	TRBV11-2	TRBJ2-7	TRBD1	TGTGCCAGCAGCATGAGGGTCCGGGACAGCTCCTACGAGCAGTACTTC	CASSMRVRDSSYEQYF
NA	TRBV27	TRBJ2-1	NA	TGTGTCAGCAGTTTAATCGCGGTAAGCTCCTACAATGAGCAGTTCTTC	CVSSLIAVSSYNEQFF
NA	TRBV6-5	TRBJ2-1	TRBD2	TGTGCCAGCAGATCCTCTAGCGGGAGCTTGAATGAGCAGTTCTTC	CASRSSSGSLNEQFF
NA	TRBV19	TRBJ2-3	TRBD2	TGTGCCAGTAGTATCGTCAGGGCTAGCGGGAGTTCAGATACGCAGTATTTT	CASSIVRASGSSDTQYF
NA	TRBV28	TRBJ1-5	TRBD1	TGTGCCAGCCAGGACAGGGGCAATCAGCCCCAGCATTTT	CASQDRGNQPQHF
NA	TRBV4-1	TRBJ2-3	NA	TGCGCCAGCAGCCAAGAACAGAGCACAGATACGCAGTATTTT	CASSQEQSTDTQYF
NA	TRBV2	TRBJ2-5	TRBD2	TGTGCCAGCAGGGAGACTAGCGGTAAAGAGACCCAGTACTTC	CASRETSGKETQYF
NA	TRBV10-3	TRBJ2-7	TRBD2	TGTGCCATCAGCGACCTAGCGGGAGAAGATCGCGAGCAGTACTTC	CAISDLAGEDREQYF
NA	TRBV6-1	TRBJ1-1	NA	TGTGCCAGCAGTGAACCACGACAGACGGTGGGATTGAACACTGAAGCTTTCTTT	CASSEPRQTVGLNTEAFF
NA	TRBV2	TRBJ2-2	TRBD1	TGTGCCAGCAGTCCAGGACAGGGGGTAAACACCGGGGAGCTGTTTTTT	CASSPGQGVNTGELFF
NA	TRBV4-1	TRBJ2-7	TRBD2	TGCGCCAGCAGCCAAGCGAGCGGGAGTAATAACGAGCAGTACTTC	CASSQASGSNNEQYF
NA	TRBV4-1	TRBJ2-2	NA	TGCGCCAGCAGCCAAGTAACAGGGTCTTCCCGGGAGCTGTTTTTT	CASSQVTGSSRELFF
NA	TRBV5-4	TRBJ2-3	NA	TGTGCCAGCAGCTTGGACACAGGAAAAGATACGCAGTATTTT	CASSLDTGKDTQYF